The clone carrying this TCR beta chain was seen many times. This specimen belongs to a study of neurological immune-mediated disorders. TCRdb redid the calling of the 5' RACE reads with MiXCR, one entry per CDR3 protein. The sample lists 55,000 to 80,000 distinct CDR3 sequences, roughly 4.8% seen once, with approximately 3.5% in the top ten. The unsorted libraries originated from 2 million PBMCs that had been stored at -80 C. The CDR3 is made up of 13 amino acids. The germline CDR1 and CDR2 sequences are MNHEY and SVGAGI. Trimming left V 2 bases short and J 5 bases short, with 9 bases between. The clonotype originates from a woman between 50 and 59 years old with multiple sclerosis. The sample comprised PBMCs. This chain connects TRBV6-5 to TRBJ2-5; unclear D gene. Here the CDR3 DNA reads TGTGCCAGCAGTTACGTAGGGCGGGAGACCCAGTACTTC. Its protein is CASSYVGRETQYF.